The 14 T cell receptor beta chains listed next were all sequenced from one sample in a study of neurological immune-mediated disorders. TCRdb used MiXCR to reprocess the 5' RACE reads, holding one entry per CDR3 protein. The sample shows some 50,000 distinct CDR3 sequences, around 16% of them seen only once. Sequencing was carried out using PBMCs. The receptor set was obtained from a man between 60 and 70 years old in good health.

This clonotype was recorded at least ten times. The chain employs TRBV4-1 and TRBJ2-5, with TRBD1 identical over 7 bases. The CDR3 covers 15 residues. V shed 2 bases, J shed 1 base, and the junction held 4 bases outside the gene matches. From germline, CDR1 is MGHRA and CDR2 YSYEKL. CDR3 sequence (DNA): TGCGCCAGCAGCCAACTGGGACAGTCCCAAGAGACCCAGTACTTC. This codes for CASSQLGQSQETQYF.

With regard to this clonotype: This may stem from a read error, because a much larger clone lies one nucleotide away. The rearrangement uses TRBV27 and TRBJ2-3, with 7 bases aligning to TRBD2. Germline CDR1 and CDR2: MNHEY and SMNVEV (reference sequence). V dropped 9 bases and J dropped 0; count of bases not matched to a gene: 15. The CDR3 runs 17 residues. DNA for the CDR3: TGTGCCAGGAGTGAGATGCTAGCGGTTACTAGCACAGATACGCAGTATTTT. This translates into CARSEMLAVTSTDTQYF.

The sample holds many counts of this clonotype. V is TRBV7-3 and J is TRBJ1-1; D is unresolved. CDR1 is SGHTA, CDR2 FQGTGA, per germline. CDR3 length equals 14 residues. V was cut by 6 bases and J by 1 base, with 12 bases left in between. The CDR3 DNA follows: TGTGCCAGCAGTCGTCGCGGACCGAACACTGAAGCTTTCTTT. As protein: CASSRRGPNTEAFF.

In its sample, this clonotype was seen a few times. This rearrangement joins TRBV7-2 to TRBJ2-1; 9 bases agree with TRBD2. Germline V gives CDR1 SGHTA, CDR2 FQGNSA. V dropped 2 bases and J dropped 0; count of bases not matched to a gene: 5. There are 17 residues in the CDR3. The CDR3 spells CASSLSAGGYSYNEQFF. The DNA for the CDR3 is TGTGCCAGCAGCTTATCAGCGGGAGGTTACTCCTACAATGAGCAGTTCTTC.

This clonotype has a count of ten or more. The gene calls are TRBV2 and TRBJ2-3, with TRBD2 identical over 9 bases. CDR3 length: 14 residues. The junction had 1 base not matched to a gene; V was cut back by 6 bases and J by 0 bases. Germline values: CDR1 SNHLY, CDR2 FYNNEI. In nucleotides, the CDR3 is TGTGCCAGCAGGGGGACTAGCAGCACAGATACGCAGTATTTT. Residues: CASRGTSSTDTQYF. Combining the CDR3 with reference TRBV2 and TRBJ2-3 gives the whole variable domain EPEVTQTPSHQVTQMGQEVILRCVPISNHLYFYWYRQILGQKVEFLVSFYNNEISEKSEIFDDQFSVERPDGSNFTLKIRSTKLEDSAMYFCASRGTSSTDTQYFGPGTRLTVL.

This clonotype appeared many times. The chain recombines TRBV9 with TRBJ2-3; D is ambiguous. This CDR3 spans 14 amino acids. Trimming stripped 0 bases from V and 2 bases from J, with 7 bases between. CDR1 and CDR2 (germline): SGDLS, YYNGEE. The CDR3 nucleotides are TGTGCCAGCAGCGTAGAACGGTTCACAGATACGCAGTATTTT. This codes for CASSVERFTDTQYF.

This clonotype was counted at least ten times. V gene TRBV18 combines with J gene TRBJ1-1, with D hard to call. The CDR3 sequence is 13 residues long. V was shortened by 3 bases and J by 4 bases, with 9 bases between the two germline ends. CDR1 is KGHSH, CDR2 LQKENI, per germline. The DNA of the CDR3 is TGTGCCAGCTCACCTTCCGAAGGCACTGAAGCTTTCTTT. Translating gives CASSPSEGTEAFF. Full variable domain (outside the CDR3, taken from reference TRBV18 and TRBJ1-1): NAGVMQNPRHLVRRRGQEARLRCSPMKGHSHVYWYRQLPEEGLKFMVYLQKENIIDESGMPKERFSAEFPKEGPSILRIQQVVRGDSAAYFCASSPSEGTEAFFGQGTRLTVV.

Judged by abundance, this clonotype is medium-sized. CDR3 nucleotides: TGTGCCAGCAGTTTAATCGGGAGGTTAACCGTCGATGAGCAGTTCTTC. Translated: CASSLIGRLTVDEQFF. The chain joins TRBV12-3 or TRBV12-4 to TRBJ2-1; the match to TRBD2 covers 7 bases. V lost 2 bases and J lost 8; bases outside the gene matches: 12. The CDR3 has 16 residues.

This clonotype was detected many times. This sequence joins TRBV5-1 and TRBJ2-3; 12 nucleotides align to TRBD2. V gave up 4 bases and J gave up 2 bases; unmatched junction bases: 11. The CDR3 length is 18 residues. The germline V gene has CDR1 SGHRS and CDR2 YFSETQ. CDR3: CASSAPPLAGGTTDTQYF. The CDR3 nucleotides read TGCGCCAGCAGCGCGCCCCCACTAGCGGGAGGAACCACAGATACGCAGTATTTT.

Many counts were recorded for this clonotype. The chain recombines TRBV6-5 with TRBJ1-1; TRBD1 might be the D (6 bases). The CDR3 covers 16 residues. Germline V gene sequence: CDR1 MNHEY, CDR2 SVGAGI. Trimming pared 3 bases from V and 0 bases from J, leaving 14 bases between. CDR3: CASSYRDTSMNTEAFF. CDR3 sequence (DNA): TGTGCCAGCAGTTATCGGGACACCTCTATGAACACTGAAGCTTTCTTT.

This clonotype came up many times. The chain links TRBV5-1 to TRBJ2-6, with 10 bases fitting TRBD1. Germline-derived CDR1 and CDR2 are SGHRS and YFSETQ. The CDR3 is 18 residues long. J was trimmed by 1 base and V by 4 bases; bases with no gene match: 8. Written as DNA, the CDR3 is TGCGCCAGCAGCGGTCTAGGACAGGGGGTTTCTGGGGCCAACGTCCTGACTTTC. Its translation is CASSGLGQGVSGANVLTF.

The rearrangement uses TRBV15 and TRBJ2-3; D is possibly TRBD1 or TRBD2 (6 bases each). V lost 5 bases and J 2 bases, leaving 17 bases between the germline ends. The V gene's germline CDR1 is LNHNV and CDR2 YYDKDF (reference sequence). This CDR3 contains 16 residues. The CDR3 here is CATSSMGRGLTDTQYF. CDR3 nucleotides: TGTGCCACCAGCTCAATGGGCAGGGGACTCACAGATACGCAGTATTTT.

The sample holds many counts of this clonotype. V gene TRBV28 combines with J gene TRBJ2-6; D gene uncertain. CDR1 and CDR2 from the germline V gene are MDHEN and SYDVKM. CDR3 size: 13 residues. V was trimmed by 5 bases and J by 9 bases, leaving 11 bases between them. CDR3 sequence reads: CASSPPGYNVLTF. The CDR3 nucleotides are TGTGCCAGCAGTCCCCCCGGGTACAACGTCCTGACTTTC.

This clonotype was observed at least ten times. The gene calls are TRBV5-1 and TRBJ2-7; 11 nucleotides align to TRBD2. Trimming at V came to 0 bases and at J to 6 bases, leaving 11 bases not matched to a gene. CDR1 is SGHRS and CDR2 is YFSETQ in the germline V gene. The CDR3 consists of 17 residues. The CDR3 nucleotides read TGCGCCAGCAGCTTGGTCCCAACTAGCGGGAGTTGGTCCGAGCAGTACTTC. It specifies CASSLVPTSGSWSEQYF. The full variable domain, completed using reference TRBV5-1 and TRBJ2-7, is KAGVTQTPRYLIKTRGQQVTLSCSPISGHRSVSWYQQTPGQGLQFLFEYFSETQRNKGNFPGRFSGRQFSNSRSEMNVSTLELGDSALYLCASSLVPTSGSWSEQYFGPGTRLTVT.